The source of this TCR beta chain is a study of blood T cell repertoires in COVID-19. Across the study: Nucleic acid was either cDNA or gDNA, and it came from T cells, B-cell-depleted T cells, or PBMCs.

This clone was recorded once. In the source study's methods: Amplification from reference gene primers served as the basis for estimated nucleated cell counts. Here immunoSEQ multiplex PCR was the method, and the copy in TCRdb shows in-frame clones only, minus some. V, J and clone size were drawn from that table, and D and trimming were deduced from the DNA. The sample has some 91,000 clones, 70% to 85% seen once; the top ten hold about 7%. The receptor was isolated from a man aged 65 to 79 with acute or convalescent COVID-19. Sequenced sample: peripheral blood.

In nucleotides, the CDR3 is TGTGCCAGCAGTACGGGAAACTATGGCTACACCTTC. Encoded protein: CASSTGNYGYTF. The chain couples TRBV27 to TRBJ1-2; no clear D. Trimming removed 5 bases at V and 2 bases at J, with 6 bases between. The CDR3 spans 12 residues. Per germline, CDR1 MNHEY and CDR2 SMNVEV (reference sequence).